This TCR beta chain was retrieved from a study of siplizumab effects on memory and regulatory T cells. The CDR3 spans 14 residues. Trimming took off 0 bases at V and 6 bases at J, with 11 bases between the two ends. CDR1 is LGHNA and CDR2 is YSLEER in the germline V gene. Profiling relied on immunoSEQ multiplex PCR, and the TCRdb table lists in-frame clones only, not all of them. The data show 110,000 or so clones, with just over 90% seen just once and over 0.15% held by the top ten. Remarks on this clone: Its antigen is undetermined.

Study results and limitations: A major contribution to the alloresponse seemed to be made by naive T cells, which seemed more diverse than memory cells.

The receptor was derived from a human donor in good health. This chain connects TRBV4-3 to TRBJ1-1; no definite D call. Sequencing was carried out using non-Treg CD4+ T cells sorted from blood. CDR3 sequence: CASSQDYSGSEAFF. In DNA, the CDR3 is TGCGCCAGCAGCCAAGATTATAGCGGGTCTGAAGCTTTCTTT.